This entry lists 9 T cell receptor beta chains sequenced from one sample in a study of cytomegalovirus exposure and HLA in healthy donors. Primers: 60 Vbeta forward and 13 Jbeta reverse. Measured with immunoSEQ multiplex PCR; TCRdb has only the in-frame clones, and not every one. The sample holds about 190,000 clones, approximately 70% seen once. The sequenced material came from PBMCs. These receptors were taken from a woman in her twenties or thirties in good health and CMV-seropositive.

The rearrangement links TRBV18 to TRBJ2-5; D not resolved. There are 13 residues in the CDR3. Per the germline V gene, CDR1 is KGHSH and CDR2 is LQKENI. Trimming stripped 3 bases from V and 4 bases from J, with 9 bases between. This chain's CDR3 is CASSPSRLETQYF. CDR3 DNA: TGTGCCAGCTCACCGTCCAGATTAGAGACCCAGTACTTC. Filled out from reference TRBV18 and TRBJ2-5, the complete variable domain reads NAGVMQNPRHLVRRRGQEARLRCSPMKGHSHVYWYRQLPEEGLKFMVYLQKENIIDESGMPKERFSAEFPKEGPSILRIQQVVRGDSAAYFCASSPSRLETQYFGPGTRLLVL.

The chain carries TRBV7-2 and TRBJ2-2, with TRBD2 matching over 8 bases. This CDR3 is built from 16 residues. The germline gives CDR1 SGHTA, CDR2 FQGNSA. V shed 4 bases, J shed 0 bases, and the junction held 4 bases outside the gene matches. The CDR3 is CASSSRGGSNTGELFF. The CDR3 region has the DNA TGTGCCAGCAGCTCCCGGGGGGGGTCGAACACCGGGGAGCTGTTTTTT.

This sequence joins TRBV5-4 and TRBJ1-2; 8 bases fit TRBD1. V lost 5 bases to trimming and J lost 5 bases; unmatched junction nucleotides: 5. The CDR3 runs to 13 residues. CDR1 and CDR2 from the germline V gene are SGHNT and YYREEE (reference sequence). CDR3 sequence reads: CASSRDRMYGYTF. DNA of the CDR3: TGTGCCAGCAGTCGGGACAGGATGTATGGCTACACCTTC.

The rearrangement uses TRBV19 and TRBJ1-5; D unresolved. V gave up 1 base and J gave up 7 bases, with 8 bases separating them. This CDR3 is 13 amino acids long. CDR1 is LNHDA and CDR2 is SQIVND in the germline V gene (reference sequence). The CDR3 coding sequence is TGTGCCAGTAGTATAGGCGGATGGCAGCCCCAGCATTTT. This translates into CASSIGGWQPQHF.

The J gene is TRBJ2-3, the V gene TRBV2; the match to TRBD2 covers 8 bases. V was clipped by 5 bases and J by 1 base; unmatched bases: 2. Per the germline V gene, CDR1 is SNHLY and CDR2 is FYNNEI. The CDR3 contains 14 residues. CDR3 loop: CASSPAGGTDTQYF. CDR3 sequence (DNA): TGTGCCAGCAGTCCAGCGGGGGGCACAGATACGCAGTATTTT.

This chain links TRBV27 with TRBJ1-5; 7 bases are shared with TRBD1. Germline-derived CDR1 and CDR2 are MNHEY and SMNVEV (reference sequence). The CDR3 runs 19 residues. After removal of 0 bases from V and 3 bases from J, the junction contained 14 bases not matched to a gene. The CDR3: CASSLSINRQGGFNQPQHF. The CDR3 nucleotides are TGTGCCAGCAGTTTATCGATAAATCGACAGGGTGGCTTCAATCAGCCCCAGCATTTT.

The genes are TRBV28 and TRBJ2-1; D unresolved. Germline loops: CDR1 MDHEN, CDR2 SYDVKM. The CDR3 consists of 15 residues. V gave up 2 bases and J gave up 1 base, with 9 bases separating them. The DNA of the CDR3 is TGTGCCAGCAGTTTAGCGGTGACGTCCTACAATGAGCAGTTCTTC. Protein product: CASSLAVTSYNEQFF.

The rearrangement links TRBV10-2 to TRBJ2-3; D is perhaps TRBD2 (6 bases). This CDR3 has 16 amino acids. Germline assignment: CDR1 WSHSY and CDR2 SAAADI. V lost 3 bases to trimming and J lost 5 bases, with 18 bases between them. The DNA for the CDR3 is TGCGCCAGCAGTGATGCCGGGACTCACCCGGGAGATACGCAGTATTTT. As protein: CASSDAGTHPGDTQYF.

This rearrangement joins TRBV12-5 to TRBJ1-4; D is ambiguous. Per the germline V gene, CDR1 is LGHNT and CDR2 is FRNRAP. The V end lost 5 bases, the J end lost 7 bases, and 41 bases lay between the germline ends. This CDR3 comprises 23 residues. CDR3 nucleotide sequence: TGTGCTAGTGGTATAGCCCCCAAGGCGGTCGCCCCCCGGATAGTTGTGGTGAGTGAAAAACTGTTTTTT. This gives the protein CASGIAPKAVAPRIVVVSEKLFF.